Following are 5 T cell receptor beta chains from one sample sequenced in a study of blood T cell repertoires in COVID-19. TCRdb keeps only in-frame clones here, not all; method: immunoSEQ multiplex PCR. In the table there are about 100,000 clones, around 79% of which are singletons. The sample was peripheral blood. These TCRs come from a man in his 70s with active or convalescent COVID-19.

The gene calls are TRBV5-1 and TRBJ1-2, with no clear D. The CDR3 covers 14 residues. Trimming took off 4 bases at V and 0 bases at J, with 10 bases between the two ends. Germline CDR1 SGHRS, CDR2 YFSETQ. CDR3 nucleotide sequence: TGCGCCAGCAGCAAAAGGACTCCTAACTATGGCTACACCTTC. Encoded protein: CASSKRTPNYGYTF.

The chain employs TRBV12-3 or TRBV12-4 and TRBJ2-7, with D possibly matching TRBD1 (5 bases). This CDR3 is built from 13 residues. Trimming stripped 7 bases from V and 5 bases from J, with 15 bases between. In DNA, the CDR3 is TGTGCCAGCAATAGCAGGGAAAGCCACGAGCAGTACTTC. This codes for CASNSRESHEQYF.

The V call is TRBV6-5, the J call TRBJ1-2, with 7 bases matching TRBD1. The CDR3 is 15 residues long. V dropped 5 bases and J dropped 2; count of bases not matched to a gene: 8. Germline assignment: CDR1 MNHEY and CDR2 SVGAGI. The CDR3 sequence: CASSPTGTANYGYTF. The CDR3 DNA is TGTGCCAGCAGTCCTACCGGGACAGCAAACTATGGCTACACCTTC.

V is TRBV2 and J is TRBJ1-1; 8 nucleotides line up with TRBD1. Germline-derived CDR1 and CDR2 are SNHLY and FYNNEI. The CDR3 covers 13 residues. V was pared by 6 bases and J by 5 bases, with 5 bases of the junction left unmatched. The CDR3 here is CASRQDRETEAFF. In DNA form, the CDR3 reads TGTGCCAGCAGGCAGGACAGGGAGACTGAAGCTTTCTTT.

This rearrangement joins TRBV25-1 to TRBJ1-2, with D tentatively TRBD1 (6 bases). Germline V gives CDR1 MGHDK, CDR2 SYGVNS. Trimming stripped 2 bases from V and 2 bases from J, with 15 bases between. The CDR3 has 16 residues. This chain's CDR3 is CASSERGGSANYGYTF. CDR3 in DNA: TGTGCCAGCAGTGAAAGAGGGGGTAGTGCGAACTATGGCTACACCTTC.